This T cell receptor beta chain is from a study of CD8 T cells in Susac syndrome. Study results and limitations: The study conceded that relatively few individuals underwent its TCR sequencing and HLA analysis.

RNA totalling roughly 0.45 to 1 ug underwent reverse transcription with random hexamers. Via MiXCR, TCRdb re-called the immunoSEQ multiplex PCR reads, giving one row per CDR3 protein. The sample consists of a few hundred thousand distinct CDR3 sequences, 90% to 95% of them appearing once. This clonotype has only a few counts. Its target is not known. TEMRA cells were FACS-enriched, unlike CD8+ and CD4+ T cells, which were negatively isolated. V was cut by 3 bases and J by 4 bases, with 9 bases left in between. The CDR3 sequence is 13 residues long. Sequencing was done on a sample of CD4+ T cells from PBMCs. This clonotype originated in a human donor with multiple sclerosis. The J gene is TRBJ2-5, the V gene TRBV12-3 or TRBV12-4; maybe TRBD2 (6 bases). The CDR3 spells CASSFWGGETQYF. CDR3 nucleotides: TGTGCCAGCAGTTTCTGGGGAGGAGAGACCCAGTACTTC.